Listed below are T cell receptor beta chains from one sample, sequenced in a study of molecular identifiers for immune sequencing clone quantification. In TCRdb, the PCR reads were re-called with MiXCR into one record per CDR3 protein. The data hold roughly 93,000 distinct CDR3 sequences, with roughly 25% observed a single time. Sequenced: naive CD8+ T cells from blood, with Jurkat cell RNA spiked in. These TCRs come from a human donor in good health. Some libraries in this study had Jurkat cell RNA spiked in. CDR3s include the opening cysteine and the closing phenylalanine or tryptophan. Fields, in order: V gene, D gene, clone size, J gene, CDR3 DNA, CDR3 protein. D genes are given only for firm matches. Where a row states a size, it is once, few, many or the class of an expanded clone; other rows omit it.

v_gene: TRBV4-3; d_gene: TRBD2; abundance: .; j_gene: TRBJ2-1; CDR3nt: TGCGCCGGCAGCCACGGAGCGGGGGGCGAGCAGTTCTTC; CDR3aa: CAGSHGAGGEQFF
v_gene: TRBV19; d_gene: .; abundance: few; j_gene: TRBJ2-1; CDR3nt: TGTGCCAGTAGTGCAGGGGGCGTGGGGGGGTACAATGAGCAGTTCTTC; CDR3aa: CASSAGGVGGYNEQFF
v_gene: TRBV29-1; d_gene: TRBD1; abundance: .; j_gene: TRBJ2-7; CDR3nt: TGCAGCGTTGGGACAGGGGGCTCCTACGAGCAGTACTTC; CDR3aa: CSVGTGGSYEQYF
v_gene: TRBV5-4; d_gene: TRBD1; abundance: .; j_gene: TRBJ2-7; CDR3nt: TGTGCCAGCAGCTTAGGGACAGCCTCCTACGAGCAGTACTTC; CDR3aa: CASSLGTASYEQYF
v_gene: TRBV12-5; d_gene: .; abundance: many; j_gene: TRBJ2-7; CDR3nt: TGTGCTAGTGGTTTGGTACGGGGACTCTCCTACGAGCAGTACTTC; CDR3aa: CASGLVRGLSYEQYF
v_gene: TRBV3-1; d_gene: .; abundance: .; j_gene: TRBJ2-3; CDR3nt: TGTGCCAGCAGCCAAGTCCCGGGCCCAGGGGAAGATACGCAGTATTTT; CDR3aa: CASSQVPGPGEDTQYF
v_gene: TRBV2; d_gene: TRBD1; abundance: few; j_gene: TRBJ1-1; CDR3nt: TGTGCCACACAGGGGCCGTACACTGAAGCTTTCTTT; CDR3aa: CATQGPYTEAFF
v_gene: TRBV5-3; d_gene: .; abundance: .; j_gene: TRBJ2-7; CDR3nt: TGTGTTAGCAGCTTGGAGGGAGCCCCCTACGAGCAGTACTTC; CDR3aa: CVSSLEGAPYEQYF
v_gene: TRBV9; d_gene: TRBD2; abundance: .; j_gene: TRBJ2-3; CDR3nt: TGTGCCAGCAGCGTAGATGGACTAGCGGGGGGCAGCACAGATATGCAGTATTTT; CDR3aa: CASSVDGLAGGSTDMQYF
v_gene: TRBV7-9; d_gene: .; abundance: many; j_gene: TRBJ1-1; CDR3nt: TGTGCCAGCACCGGGACGTTGGACACTGAAGCTTTCTTT; CDR3aa: CASTGTLDTEAFF
v_gene: TRBV19; d_gene: .; abundance: .; j_gene: TRBJ1-2; CDR3nt: TGTGCCAGTAGTATTTCTGAGAGAGGGGGCTACACCTTC; CDR3aa: CASSISERGGYTF
v_gene: TRBV7-9; d_gene: .; abundance: few; j_gene: TRBJ2-7; CDR3nt: TGTGCCAGCAGCTTAGGGACGGAGGAGCAGTACTTC; CDR3aa: CASSLGTEEQYF
v_gene: TRBV4-3; d_gene: .; abundance: many; j_gene: TRBJ1-1; CDR3nt: TGCGCCAGCAGCGTTGAGGGCAGGGGCACTGAAGCTTTCTTT; CDR3aa: CASSVEGRGTEAFF
v_gene: TRBV4-1; d_gene: .; abundance: .; j_gene: TRBJ2-7; CDR3nt: TGCGCCAGCAGCCAAGATCATATGGGGGCAGTGTACGAGCAGTACTTC; CDR3aa: CASSQDHMGAVYEQYF
v_gene: TRBV19; d_gene: .; abundance: few; j_gene: TRBJ1-1; CDR3nt: TGTGCCAGTACCCCCGGCGGGGCCCTCCCCAACACTGAAGCTTTCTTT; CDR3aa: CASTPGGALPNTEAFF
v_gene: TRBV13; d_gene: .; abundance: many; j_gene: TRBJ2-7; CDR3nt: TGTGCCAGCAGCGAGCGGTCGGGGAGAGACTACGAGCAGTACTTC; CDR3aa: CASSERSGRDYEQYF
v_gene: TRBV7-2; d_gene: .; abundance: few; j_gene: TRBJ1-1; CDR3nt: TGTGCCAGCAGCTTAGATGGCAGGATGAACACTGAAGCTTCCTTT; CDR3aa: CASSLDGRMNTEASF
v_gene: TRBV27; d_gene: TRBD1; abundance: few; j_gene: TRBJ2-7; CDR3nt: TGTGCCAGCAGTTTACTCAGCCGGGACAGCGCCTACGAGCAGTACTTC; CDR3aa: CASSLLSRDSAYEQYF
v_gene: TRBV6-2/TRBV6-3; d_gene: .; abundance: many; j_gene: TRBJ1-5; CDR3nt: TGTGCCAGCGCCGACCTCAGAGGGGCTAGCAATCAGCCCCAGCATTTT; CDR3aa: CASADLRGASNQPQHF
v_gene: TRBV7-9; d_gene: .; abundance: many; j_gene: TRBJ2-7; CDR3nt: TGTGCCAGCAGCTTAGGGGTCAGCTCCTACGAGCAGTACTTC; CDR3aa: CASSLGVSSYEQYF
v_gene: TRBV28; d_gene: .; abundance: many; j_gene: TRBJ2-3; CDR3nt: TGTGCCAGCAGTTTAGATAGCGCAGATACGCAGTATTTT; CDR3aa: CASSLDSADTQYF
v_gene: TRBV20-1; d_gene: TRBD2; abundance: .; j_gene: TRBJ2-3; CDR3nt: TGCAGTGCTCGGGAGGGACTGGGGGCAGATACGCAGTATTTT; CDR3aa: CSAREGLGADTQYF
v_gene: TRBV6-5; d_gene: TRBD2; abundance: .; j_gene: TRBJ2-1; CDR3nt: TGTGCCAGCAAGGCATTAGCGGGAGCCTACAATGAGCAGATCTTC; CDR3aa: CASKALAGAYNEQIF
v_gene: TRBV5-8; d_gene: TRBD1; abundance: few; j_gene: TRBJ2-5; CDR3nt: TGTGCCAGCAGCGGCGGGACAGGGGGTTTGGAGACCCAGTACTTC; CDR3aa: CASSGGTGGLETQYF
v_gene: TRBV6-5; d_gene: .; abundance: .; j_gene: TRBJ2-7; CDR3nt: TGTGCCAGCAGTAAGCGGAGCAGCTGGGGCGAGCAGTACTTC; CDR3aa: CASSKRSSWGEQYF
v_gene: TRBV5-6; d_gene: .; abundance: .; j_gene: TRBJ2-2; CDR3nt: TGTGCCAGCAGCTTCGGGTACGGGGACTTGGCCGGGGAGCTGTGTTTT; CDR3aa: CASSFGYGDLAGELCF
v_gene: TRBV4-1; d_gene: .; abundance: many; j_gene: TRBJ2-3; CDR3nt: TGCGCCAGCAGCCAAGTTGCGGCCCAAGGGGCAGATACGCAGTATTTT; CDR3aa: CASSQVAAQGADTQYF
v_gene: TRBV7-9; d_gene: .; abundance: many; j_gene: TRBJ1-3; CDR3nt: TGTGCCAGCAGCACCACTGTTCTATCTGGAAACACCATATATTTT; CDR3aa: CASSTTVLSGNTIYF
v_gene: TRBV7-9; d_gene: TRBD1; abundance: few; j_gene: TRBJ2-5; CDR3nt: TGTGCCGGCAGCGCCCGGGACAGGGACCAAGAGACCCAGTACTTC; CDR3aa: CAGSARDRDQETQYF
v_gene: TRBV30; d_gene: .; abundance: few; j_gene: TRBJ1-5; CDR3nt: TGTGCCTGGAGTGTCTGGGAAGAACACCGTCAGCCCCAGCATTTT; CDR3aa: CAWSVWEEHRQPQHF
v_gene: TRBV12-3/TRBV12-4; d_gene: .; abundance: few; j_gene: TRBJ2-2; CDR3nt: TGTGCCAGCACCCTGACAGAAGACACCGGGGAGCTGTTTTTT; CDR3aa: CASTLTEDTGELFF
v_gene: TRBV7-9; d_gene: TRBD1; abundance: many; j_gene: TRBJ2-7; CDR3nt: TGTGCCAGCAGTATACAGGGGTCTGCCTACGAGCAGTACTTC; CDR3aa: CASSIQGSAYEQYF
v_gene: TRBV28; d_gene: TRBD2; abundance: many; j_gene: TRBJ2-3; CDR3nt: TGTGCCACCCAAAGGGTGGAGCGGGAGTACGGCGATACGCAGTATTTT; CDR3aa: CATQRVEREYGDTQYF
v_gene: TRBV30; d_gene: .; abundance: .; j_gene: TRBJ2-7; CDR3nt: TGTGCCTGGAGTGGGGCAGGGGGGTACGAGCGGTACTTC; CDR3aa: CAWSGAGGYERYF
v_gene: TRBV6-2/TRBV6-3; d_gene: TRBD1; abundance: many; j_gene: TRBJ1-5; CDR3nt: TGTGCCAGCAGTTACGGACAGGGGAATCAGCCCCAGCATTTT; CDR3aa: CASSYGQGNQPQHF
v_gene: TRBV7-6; d_gene: TRBD2; abundance: .; j_gene: TRBJ2-7; CDR3nt: TGTGCCAGCAGCTTAACTAGCGGGACCAACGAGCAGTACTTC; CDR3aa: CASSLTSGTNEQYF
v_gene: TRBV29-1; d_gene: .; abundance: .; j_gene: TRBJ2-7; CDR3nt: TGCAGCGTCGCGGACTCCCCCTCCTACGAGCAGTACTTC; CDR3aa: CSVADSPSYEQYF
v_gene: TRBV27; d_gene: TRBD2; abundance: many; j_gene: TRBJ2-7; CDR3nt: TGTGCCAGCAGTTTATCCGGCGGGGGGCCCCCATACGAGCAGTACTTC; CDR3aa: CASSLSGGGPPYEQYF
v_gene: TRBV6-2/TRBV6-3; d_gene: .; abundance: .; j_gene: TRBJ2-7; CDR3nt: TGTGCCAGCACTTCAAGTCCGACCTACGAGCAGTACTTC; CDR3aa: CASTSSPTYEQYF
v_gene: TRBV12-3/TRBV12-4; d_gene: .; abundance: .; j_gene: TRBJ1-1; CDR3nt: TGTGCCAGCAGTTTTGGTCCGGGACGGAAAGCTTTCTTT; CDR3aa: CASSFGPGRKAFF
v_gene: TRBV7-9; d_gene: .; abundance: .; j_gene: TRBJ1-1; CDR3nt: TGTGCCAGCAGCTGGAAGGGGGGTGAGAGCGCTGAAGCTTTCTTT; CDR3aa: CASSWKGGESAEAFF
v_gene: TRBV6-5; d_gene: .; abundance: few; j_gene: TRBJ2-7; CDR3nt: TGTGCCAGCAGCCGGGGCCCAGACCACGAGCAGTACTTC; CDR3aa: CASSRGPDHEQYF
v_gene: TRBV9; d_gene: .; abundance: few; j_gene: TRBJ2-1; CDR3nt: TGTGCCAGCAGCGCATACCCGGGACCTGGCTCCTACAATGAGCAGTTCTTC; CDR3aa: CASSAYPGPGSYNEQFF
v_gene: TRBV28; d_gene: .; abundance: many; j_gene: TRBJ2-1; CDR3nt: TGTGCCAGCAGTCCACTCCGTGGGGTAGATGAGCAGTTCTTC; CDR3aa: CASSPLRGVDEQFF
v_gene: TRBV19; d_gene: TRBD1; abundance: few; j_gene: TRBJ2-6; CDR3nt: TGTGCCAGTAGTATAATGGGGACAGGGAGAGGGGTCCTGACTTTC; CDR3aa: CASSIMGTGRGVLTF
v_gene: TRBV4-1; d_gene: .; abundance: .; j_gene: TRBJ2-3; CDR3nt: TGCGCCAGCAGCCAAGTCCCCGGGCCCGTCCGTAGCACAGATACGCAGTATTTT; CDR3aa: CASSQVPGPVRSTDTQYF
v_gene: TRBV9; d_gene: .; abundance: many; j_gene: TRBJ2-3; CDR3nt: TGTGCCAGCAGCCTGGACCTAGCACCCCCAGATACGCAGTATTTT; CDR3aa: CASSLDLAPPDTQYF
v_gene: TRBV9; d_gene: .; abundance: many; j_gene: TRBJ2-2; CDR3nt: TGTGCCAGCAGCGTCTACACCGGGGAGCTGTTTTTT; CDR3aa: CASSVYTGELFF
v_gene: TRBV29-1; d_gene: TRBD2; abundance: few; j_gene: TRBJ2-3; CDR3nt: TGCAGCGGCGGGGGGGCCCTCTCCGAATATTTT; CDR3aa: CSGGGALSEYF
v_gene: TRBV5-4; d_gene: .; abundance: many; j_gene: TRBJ1-1; CDR3nt: TGTGCCAGCAGCTTGGCCGAGGGGGTGAATGAAGCTTTCTTT; CDR3aa: CASSLAEGVNEAFF
v_gene: TRBV2; d_gene: .; abundance: .; j_gene: TRBJ2-3; CDR3nt: TGTGCCAGCAGTGACGTGTCGCGCACAGATACGCAGTATTTT; CDR3aa: CASSDVSRTDTQYF
v_gene: TRBV7-6; d_gene: .; abundance: many; j_gene: TRBJ1-1; CDR3nt: TGTGCCAGCAGCTTATCTTGGGGGGAGGACACTGAAGCTTTCTTT; CDR3aa: CASSLSWGEDTEAFF
v_gene: TRBV7-9; d_gene: .; abundance: .; j_gene: TRBJ1-4; CDR3nt: TGTGCCAGCAGCCCCTCCGGGAATGAAAAACTGTGTTTT; CDR3aa: CASSPSGNEKLCF